The present TCR beta chain was sequenced within a study of blood T cell repertoires in COVID-19. Study-wide context: From the United States, Italy and Spain came samples of acute and convalescent COVID-19.

The assay was immunoSEQ multiplex PCR, and TCRdb's table has in-frame clones only and misses some. The data contain about 480,000 clones, roughly 89% of them seen just once; the ten biggest clones take up about 0.91%. The CDR3 spans 17 residues. Germline CDR1 is MNHEY and CDR2 is SMNVEV (reference sequence). V lost 5 bases to trimming and J lost 2 bases; unmatched junction nucleotides: 12. The material sequenced was peripheral blood. This TCR was sampled from a man aged 18 to 29 with COVID-19, enrolled during active disease. The V gene is TRBV27, the J gene TRBJ1-3, with 7 positions matching TRBD1. CDR3: CASSPLTTGITGNTIYF. CDR3 in DNA: TGTGCCAGCAGTCCCTTAACGACAGGGATCACTGGAAACACCATATATTTT.